Presented here are 27 T cell receptor beta chains from one specimen sequenced in a study of shared T cell receptors in the human thymus. Only in-frame clones appear in the TCRdb table, and some are missing; sequencing was by immunoSEQ multiplex PCR. The table has about 710,000 clones, about 90% seen once. A further study also used this sample, focusing on human thymus T cells.

Sequencing was performed on thymocytes. The receptors derive from a boy less than two years old with a congenital heart defect.

The chain joins TRBV28 to TRBJ1-1, with D possibly TRBD1 on 6 matching bases. The V and J ends lost 6 bases and 8 bases respectively, with 16 bases between them. This CDR3 is 13 amino acids long. Germline V CDR1 and CDR2: MDHEN, SYDVKM. For the CDR3, the DNA is TGTGCCAGCAGGGTTCTCAGGGGTACAGAAGCTTTCTTT. Translation: CASRVLRGTEAFF.

The chain carries TRBV5-6 and TRBJ1-1; 7 bases agree with TRBD1. V lost 0 bases, J lost 2 bases, and 4 bases stayed unmatched. In germline, CDR1 is SGHDT, CDR2 YYEEEE. The CDR3 has 15 amino acids. Here the CDR3 reads CASSLDGTANTEAFF. In DNA, the CDR3 is TGTGCCAGCAGCTTGGATGGGACAGCAAACACTGAAGCTTTCTTT.

This chain uses TRBV7-9 with TRBJ1-5, with no clear D. Germline values: CDR1 SEHNR, CDR2 FQNEAQ (reference sequence). The CDR3 sequence is 14 residues long. V lost 5 bases and J 7 bases, leaving 15 bases between the germline ends. The CDR3 DNA is TGTGCCAGCAGCCCCTCGACTGGGTTACAGCCCCAGCATTTT. This sequence encodes CASSPSTGLQPQHF.

V gene TRBV27 combines with J gene TRBJ1-4; 12 nucleotides line up with TRBD1. From germline, CDR1 is MNHEY and CDR2 SMNVEV (reference sequence). This CDR3 comprises 16 residues. V lost 5 bases and J lost 6; bases outside the gene matches: 7. In DNA, the CDR3 is TGTGCCAGCAGTCACCGGGACAGGGGGCATGATGAAAAACTGTTTTTT. Its translation is CASSHRDRGHDEKLFF.

This clone was recorded only once. The rearrangement joins TRBV14 to TRBJ2-7; D is ambiguous. Germline assignment: CDR1 SGHDN and CDR2 FVKESK. Trimming pared 0 bases from V and 0 bases from J, leaving 18 bases between. The CDR3 has 18 residues. The chain's CDR3 is CASSQDHLVAAVSYEQYF. The CDR3, as DNA: TGTGCCAGCAGCCAAGATCACCTCGTCGCGGCCGTCTCCTACGAGCAGTACTTC.

The J gene is TRBJ2-7, the V gene TRBV28; 7 bases align to TRBD1. This CDR3 region has 15 residues. CDR1 MDHEN and CDR2 SYDVKM come from the germline V gene. Losses at the gene ends were 6 bases for V and 5 bases for J; bases not matched to a gene: 13. The CDR3 sequence is CASRPQDRPSNEQYF. CDR3 nucleotide sequence: TGTGCCAGCAGGCCACAGGACAGGCCATCGAACGAGCAGTACTTC.

The chain has TRBV5-1 and TRBJ2-7, with 8 bases fitting TRBD2. The CDR3 extends over 15 amino acids. The V segment lost 4 bases and the J segment 3 bases; nucleotides outside the gene matches: 9. Germline V CDR1 and CDR2: SGHRS, YFSETQ. The CDR3 is CASSPAGGTCYEQYF. In DNA, the CDR3 is TGCGCCAGCAGCCCGGCGGGGGGAACTTGCTACGAGCAGTACTTC.

This clone was seen only once. The CDR3 sequence: CASSYLTTGENEKLFF. CDR3 bases: TGTGCCAGCAGTTACCTAACGACAGGGGAGAATGAAAAACTGTTTTTT. J is TRBJ1-4 and V is TRBV6-6, with 8 bases lining up with TRBD1. Germline V CDR1 and CDR2: MNHNY, SVGAGI (reference sequence). The CDR3 runs 16 residues. With V trimmed by 2 bases and J by 5 bases, 7 bases remained unmatched.

The CDR3 is CASSPRDQPQHF. The CDR3 DNA follows: TGTGCCAGCAGCCCCCGGGATCAGCCCCAGCATTTT. The V call is TRBV6-5, the J call TRBJ1-5, with D unresolved. The CDR3 is 12 amino acids. Trimming left V 6 bases short and J 5 bases short, with 8 bases between. From germline, CDR1 is MNHEY and CDR2 SVGAGI.

The CDR3 here is CASSLGAKLNQPQHF. For the CDR3, the DNA is TGTGCCAGCAGCTTGGGGGCGAAACTCAATCAGCCCCAGCATTTT. The V gene is TRBV5-6, the J gene TRBJ1-5, with D uncertain. V lost 0 bases to trimming and J lost 3 bases, with 10 bases between them. The germline V gene encodes CDR1 SGHDT and CDR2 YYEEEE. The CDR3 runs 15 residues.

The rearrangement links TRBV27 to TRBJ2-3; 14 nucleotides agree with TRBD2. The CDR3 is 15 residues long. Germline values: CDR1 MNHEY, CDR2 SMNVEV (reference sequence). Losses at the gene ends were 6 bases for V and 6 bases for J; bases not matched to a gene: 5. CDR3 loop: CASRGTSGSWDTQYF. Written as DNA, the CDR3 is TGTGCCAGCAGAGGGACTAGCGGGAGCTGGGATACGCAGTATTTT.

The chain carries TRBV28 and TRBJ1-6; a weak D match, TRBD1 (5 bases). V lost 6 bases and J 4 bases, leaving 16 bases between the germline ends. Germline CDR1 MDHEN, CDR2 SYDVKM. CDR3 size: 16 residues. CDR3 region: CASSRNTRAYNSPLHF. The CDR3 bases are TGTGCCAGCAGCCGAAATACCAGGGCTTATAATTCACCCCTCCACTTT.

V and J are TRBV29-1 and TRBJ1-2; the D gene is possibly TRBD1 (6 bases). The CDR3 totals 13 residues. CDR1 and CDR2 (germline): SQVTM, ANQGSEA. V was shortened by 4 bases and J by 2 bases, with 11 bases between the two germline ends. The CDR3: CSVADSFNYGYTF. The CDR3 nucleotides read TGCAGCGTTGCGGACAGCTTCAACTATGGCTACACCTTC.

The rearrangement uses TRBV11-1 and TRBJ1-6; 7 nucleotides match TRBD1. Germline trimming cut 5 bases from V and 9 bases from J; bases unmatched to any gene: 10. This CDR3 is built from 15 residues. Germline V lookup: CDR1 SGHAT, CDR2 FQDESV (reference sequence). The CDR3 nucleotides are TGTGCCAGCAGCCGTACAGGGGATAGCGGTTCACCCCTCCACTTT. It yields the protein CASSRTGDSGSPLHF.

The chain couples TRBV7-6 to TRBJ2-7, with a weak D call TRBD2 (5 bases). Germline CDR1 is SGHVS and CDR2 is FNYEAQ. The CDR3 totals 16 residues. The germline V and J ends were trimmed by 0 bases and 4 bases, with 16 bases remaining between them. As DNA, the CDR3 is TGTGCCAGCAGCTTAGCCCCCGGAGGTCTAGGGTACGAGCAGTACTTC. Protein sequence: CASSLAPGGLGYEQYF. Full variable domain (missing parts from reference TRBV7-6 and TRBJ2-7): GAGVSQSPRYKVTKRGQDVALRCDPISGHVSLYWYRQALGQGPEFLTYFNYEAQQDKSGLPNDRFSAERPEGSISTLTIQRTEQRDSAMYRCASSLAPGGLGYEQYFGPGTRLTVT.

This rearrangement joins TRBV21-1 to TRBJ1-5; the D segment call TRBD1 is taken from the table without a DNA check. TRBV21-1 is annotated as a pseudogene. CDR3 length: 15 residues. The CDR3 nucleotides read TGTGCCAGCAGCAGGACAGGGGGTACCAATCAGCCCCAGCATTTT. This gives the protein CASSRTGGTNQPQHF.

The genes are TRBV4-3 and TRBJ2-1, with 11 bases that match TRBD2. Germline CDR1 reads LGHNA; CDR2 reads YSLEER. The V gene end was trimmed by 0 bases and the J gene end by 2 bases; junction bases not matched to a gene: 9. This CDR3 is 19 amino acids long. The CDR3: CASSQDETSGASPYNEQFF. The DNA of the CDR3 is TGCGCCAGCAGCCAAGATGAGACTAGCGGGGCCTCACCCTACAATGAGCAGTTCTTC.

About this clone itself: Other DNA sequences in the same sample also yield this CDR3. The rearrangement uses TRBV5-1 and TRBJ2-1; TRBD2 matches 7 bases. CDR1 is SGHRS, CDR2 YFSETQ, per germline. The CDR3 contains 14 residues. V lost 0 bases to trimming and J lost 5 bases; unmatched junction nucleotides: 2. The CDR3 spells CASSLGLADNEQFF. The CDR3 nucleotides are TGCGCCAGCAGCTTGGGACTAGCAGACAATGAGCAGTTCTTC.

About this clone: One junction end does not reproduce the germline sequence, and a read error may be involved. V usage is TRBV27 and J usage is TRBJ1-5; possibly TRBD1 for D (5 bases). This CDR3 spans 14 amino acids. From germline, CDR1 is MNHEY and CDR2 SMNVEV (reference sequence). CDR3 DNA sequence: TGTGCCAGCAGTCTGGGACCTAGCGATCAGCCCCAGCATTTT. This sequence encodes CASSLGPSDQPQHF.

The chain has TRBV10-3 and TRBJ2-7, with 9 bases identical to TRBD1. The CDR3 is 15 amino acids. Germline CDR1 ENHRY, CDR2 SYGVKD. J gave up 2 bases and V 5 bases, and 7 bases lay outside the gene matches. Here the CDR3 reads CAISPGTGFTYEQYF. The DNA for the CDR3 is TGTGCCATCAGTCCCGGGACAGGGTTTACCTACGAGCAGTACTTC.

The genes are TRBV30 and TRBJ1-1; 11 nucleotides agree with TRBD1. The CDR3 spans 16 residues. V gave up 3 bases and J gave up 5 bases; unmatched junction bases: 11. Germline V gene lookup returns CDR1 GTSNPN and CDR2 SVGIG (reference sequence). CDR3 coding DNA: TGTGCCTGGAGGAGCCGGGACAGGGGGGTCTGGACTGAAGCTTTCTTT. Its protein is CAWRSRDRGVWTEAFF.

This chain joins TRBV2 and TRBJ2-7, with 8 bases lining up with TRBD2. The CDR3 sequence is 14 residues long. Losses at the gene ends were 2 bases for V and 6 bases for J; bases not matched to a gene: 6. Germline-derived CDR1 and CDR2 are SNHLY and FYNNEI. The DNA of the CDR3 is TGTGCCAGCAGTGAAATTTGCGGGAGGCCCGAGCAGTACTTC. This sequence encodes CASSEICGRPEQYF.

The chain carries TRBV10-1 and TRBJ1-1; no clear D. The V end was cut by 6 bases, the J end by 0 bases, with 5 bases between. The CDR3 is 12 amino acids. Germline CDR1 WNHNN, CDR2 SYGVQD (reference sequence). This CDR3 is CASRAVNTEAFF. The CDR3 DNA follows: TGCGCCAGCAGGGCGGTGAACACTGAAGCTTTCTTT.

This clone was counted a few times. The rearrangement joins TRBV28 to TRBJ1-5, with D unresolved. Looked up from germline, CDR1 is MDHEN and CDR2 is SYDVKM. This CDR3 is built from 14 residues. Between the trimmed V and J ends, which lost 7 bases and 2 bases, there was a span of 12 bases. The CDR3, as DNA: TGTGCCAGCACAACCCGGGGTGGCAATCAGCCCCAGCATTTT. Encoded protein: CASTTRGGNQPQHF.

This sequence joins TRBV7-9 and TRBJ1-3; D gene unclear. CDR3 size: 16 residues. V lost 3 bases to trimming and J lost 0 bases, with 12 bases between them. Germline assignment: CDR1 SEHNR and CDR2 FQNEAQ (reference sequence). CDR3 sequence: CASSFFTFNSGNTIYF. The DNA for the CDR3 is TGTGCCAGCAGCTTTTTCACTTTCAACTCTGGAAACACCATATATTTT.

The CDR3: CASSLGTQGNTEAFF. As DNA, the CDR3 is TGCGCCAGCAGCTTGGGTACTCAGGGGAACACTGAAGCTTTCTTT. J is TRBJ1-1 and V is TRBV5-1; D perhaps matches TRBD1 (5 bases). V dropped 0 bases and J dropped 1 base, with 10 bases sitting between them. CDR1 SGHRS and CDR2 YFSETQ come from the germline V gene. This CDR3 spans 15 amino acids.

This chain connects TRBV18 to TRBJ2-7; D is ambiguous. From germline, CDR1 is KGHSH and CDR2 LQKENI. The CDR3 consists of 15 residues. V lost 0 bases to trimming and J lost 1 base, with 10 bases between them. In DNA form, the CDR3 reads TGTGCCAGCTCACCACCAAGGCTAGAATCCTACGAGCAGTACTTC. Translated, it gives CASSPPRLESYEQYF.